A single sample is the source of the 16 T cell receptor beta chains below, sequenced in a study of sequential checkpoint blockade in melanoma. The assay was immunoSEQ multiplex PCR, and TCRdb's table has in-frame clones only and misses some. The table includes under 3,000 clones, around 23% detected once. Treatment meaning: randomized to nivolumab then ipilimumab (arm A) or the reverse (arm B). This material consisted of tumor tissue (inferred from file names), taken from a patient given nivolumab and ipilimumab in sequence. These receptors originate from a human donor with melanoma.

The chain uses TRBV14 and TRBJ2-1, with TRBD2 matching 7 bases. Germline V gene lookup returns CDR1 SGHDN and CDR2 FVKESK. The CDR3 runs 16 residues. V shed 1 base and J 2 bases; nucleotides not matched to a gene: 5. CDR3 amino acids: CASSQGEGLPYNEQFF. CDR3 sequence (DNA): TGTGCCAGCAGCCAAGGGGAGGGTCTCCCCTACAATGAGCAGTTCTTC.

The CDR3 bases are TGTGCCACCTTTCGACAGGGGGACACTGAAGCTTTCTTT. Protein product: CATFRQGDTEAFF. The chain combines TRBV6-8 with TRBJ1-1; 9 bases are a match to TRBD1. The V segment lost 10 bases and the J segment 3 bases; nucleotides outside the gene matches: 6. Per the germline V gene, CDR1 is MNHGY and CDR2 is SAAAGT. The CDR3 has 13 residues.

V and J are TRBV19 and TRBJ1-4, with no clear D. Germline values: CDR1 LNHDA, CDR2 SQIVND (reference sequence). V gave up 3 bases and J gave up 4 bases, with 6 bases separating them. This CDR3 spans 13 amino acids. This CDR3 reads CASSIVYNEKLFF. In nucleotides, the CDR3 is TGTGCCAGTAGTATCGTCTATAATGAAAAACTGTTTTTT.

CDR3 residues: CASTIMTERQPQHF. CDR3 DNA: TGTGCCAGTACTATCATGACAGAGCGACAGCCCCAGCATTTT. The rearrangement joins TRBV19 to TRBJ1-5; perhaps TRBD1 as D (5 bases). With 7 bases removed from V and 7 bases from J, the gap between germline ends came to 17 bases. Germline V gives CDR1 LNHDA, CDR2 SQIVND (reference sequence). The CDR3 loop spans 14 amino acids.

Ten or more counts support this clone. This chain joins TRBV11-3 and TRBJ2-7; D could derive from TRBD1 or TRBD2 (5 bases each). The CDR3 is 14 amino acids. V lost 2 bases and J lost 2, with 10 bases in between. Germline V gene lookup returns CDR1 SGHNT and CDR2 YENEEA. The CDR3 DNA reads TGTGCCAGCAGCTTAACTACGGGGCCCTACGAGCAGTACTTC. Its protein is CASSLTTGPYEQYF.

To note about this clone: At one end the junction does not follow the germline gene, possibly because of a read error. The chain uses TRBV6-8 and TRBJ2-1, with a weak D call TRBD1 (6 bases). Germline values: CDR1 MNHGY, CDR2 SAAAGT. The CDR3 runs to 14 residues. In DNA, the CDR3 is TGTGCCATCAGTCGGGACGGGCAGGGGTATGAGCAGTTCTTC. Translation gives CAISRDGQGYEQFF.

The rearrangement links TRBV12-5 to TRBJ2-1; 7 bases are a match to TRBD2. The CDR3 has 11 amino acids. CDR1 is LGHNT and CDR2 is FRNRAP in the germline V gene. This chain's CDR3 is CASTGGNEQFF. The CDR3 DNA sequence: TGTGCCAGCACGGGGGGCAATGAGCAGTTCTTC.

This clone has at least ten counts. The chain has TRBV11-3 and TRBJ1-2, with a tentative D call TRBD1 (6 bases). CDR3 size: 16 residues. The V gene lost 5 bases and the J gene lost 4 bases, with 20 bases spanning the gap. From germline, CDR1 is SGHNT and CDR2 YENEEA. The CDR3 DNA reads TGTGCCAGCAGCCGACCACGCAAGGGGGTGGGCTATGGCTACACCTTC. Translating it yields CASSRPRKGVGYGYTF.

This clone has a count of ten or more. V is TRBV11-3 and J is TRBJ2-1; TRBD2 aligns across 14 bases. The V segment lost 4 bases and the J segment 4 bases; nucleotides outside the gene matches: 3. Germline CDR1 is SGHNT and CDR2 is YENEEA. The CDR3 runs to 16 residues. CDR3 in DNA: TGTGCCAGCAGCTCCGGGACTAGCGGGAGATACAATGAGCAGTTCTTC. Protein: CASSSGTSGRYNEQFF.

This clone was counted many times. The chain joins TRBV11-3 to TRBJ1-2; D is unclear. The CDR3 has 14 residues. Germline CDR1 reads SGHNT; CDR2 reads YENEEA. V lost 3 bases and J lost 7, with 15 bases in between. The CDR3 nucleotides are TGTGCCAGCAGCTTGGAGACCCGCGATCTTGGCTACACCTTC. Amino acid sequence: CASSLETRDLGYTF.

The chain recombines TRBV6-8 with TRBJ1-2; 7 bases line up with TRBD1. V gave up 7 bases and J gave up 4 bases; unmatched junction bases: 6. Per germline, CDR1 MNHGY and CDR2 SAAAGT. The CDR3 is 13 residues long. The CDR3: CASTLDRSYGYTF. The CDR3 nucleotides are TGTGCCAGCACCCTGGACAGGAGCTATGGCTACACCTTC.

This clone was recorded a few times. The J gene is TRBJ2-7, the V gene TRBV28; 12 bases align to TRBD1. The CDR3 length is 15 residues. Germline V gives CDR1 MDHEN, CDR2 SYDVKM. V dropped 8 bases and J dropped 6; count of bases not matched to a gene: 11. The DNA of the CDR3 is TGTGCCAGCCGAAGATGGGGACAGGGGGCGGGCGAGCAGTACTTC. Its translation: CASRRWGQGAGEQYF. The full variable domain, rest sourced from reference TRBV28 and TRBJ2-7, is DVKVTQSSRYLVKRTGEKVFLECVQDMDHENMFWYRQDPGLGLRLIYFSYDVKMKEKGDIPEGYSVSREKKERFSLILESASTNQTSMYLCASRRWGQGAGEQYFGPGTRLTVT.

The V and J genes are TRBV12-5 and TRBJ1-2, with a tentative D call TRBD1 (6 bases). The germline gives CDR1 LGHNT, CDR2 FRNRAP. CDR3 size: 11 residues. In nucleotides, the CDR3 is TGTGCCAGCCTACAGGGCAGCGGCTACACCTTC. Amino acids: CASLQGSGYTF.

There are a few counts of this clone. The chain recombines TRBV6-8 with TRBJ2-5, with 9 bases aligning to TRBD1. V lost 6 bases, J lost 1 base, and 9 bases stayed unmatched. This CDR3 has 16 amino acids. Germline values: CDR1 MNHGY, CDR2 SAAAGT. The CDR3 is CASRDGTGQGQETQYF. CDR3 coding DNA: TGTGCCAGCAGAGATGGGACAGGGCAGGGCCAAGAGACCCAGTACTTC.

The chain is built from TRBV19 and TRBJ2-7; possible D gene TRBD1, 5 bases. The CDR3 length is 14 residues. The germline V and J ends were trimmed by 5 bases and 0 bases, with 11 bases remaining between them. CDR1 is LNHDA and CDR2 is SQIVND in the germline V gene (reference sequence). The CDR3 loop is CASSGAPTSYEQYF. Here the CDR3 DNA reads TGTGCCAGTAGTGGGGCTCCGACCTCCTACGAGCAGTACTTC.

This clone is categorized as medium-sized. The chain joins TRBV11-3 to TRBJ2-2; 8 bases map to TRBD1. CDR1 is SGHNT, CDR2 YENEEA, per germline. The trim removed 5 bases at V and 4 bases at J, leaving 3 bases unmatched. The CDR3 sequence is 14 residues long. In DNA, the CDR3 is TGTGCCAGCAGCCCAGGGGGCCGCACCGGGGAGCTGTTTTTT. It codes for CASSPGGRTGELFF.